Listed below are T cell receptor beta chains from one sample, sequenced in a study of OX40 agonist ivuxolimab in advanced cancers. Here immunoSEQ multiplex PCR was the method, and the copy in TCRdb shows in-frame clones only, minus some. Of around 63,000 clones in the sample, 82% were seen once. The source was CD4+ or CD8+ T cells sorted from blood, collected in a trial of the OX40 agonist ivuxolimab. These receptors were taken from an adult with an advanced solid tumor such as melanoma, head and neck, liver or kidney cancer. CDR3s include the opening cysteine and the closing phenylalanine or tryptophan. The D gene is left open where the match is weak. Clone size is given for some rows only: seen once, a few or many times, or a class if the clone is expanded.

v_gene	j_gene	d_gene	abundance	CDR3nt	CDR3aa
TRBV27	TRBJ1-5	TRBD1	NA	TGTGCCAGCAAAAGGGACAGGGAGGTCGAGCAGCCCCAGCATTTT	CASKRDREVEQPQHF
TRBV9	TRBJ1-1	TRBD1	NA	TGTGCCAGCAGCGTCGGTCAGGGGGACACTGAAGCTTTCTTT	CASSVGQGDTEAFF
TRBV7-2	TRBJ1-2	TRBD1	NA	TGTGCCAGCAGCATACAGGGGGCCGGATCTGGCTACACCTTC	CASSIQGAGSGYTF
TRBV6-5	TRBJ2-1	NA	NA	TGTGCCAGCAGTTTTTCCCGGGACCCATACAATGAGCAGTTCTTC	CASSFSRDPYNEQFF
TRBV10-3	TRBJ1-1	NA	NA	TGTGCCACCGCGAACAACCCGGACACTGAAGCTTTCTTT	CATANNPDTEAFF
TRBV4-1	TRBJ2-3	TRBD1	NA	TGCGCCAGCAGCCAAGAGGTATCAGGGGGCCGCACAGATACGCAGTATTTT	CASSQEVSGGRTDTQYF
TRBV27	TRBJ2-6	NA	NA	TGTGCCAGCACCTACGTCGGGGGCTCTGGGGCCAACGTCCTGACTTTC	CASTYVGGSGANVLTF
TRBV6-5	TRBJ1-2	NA	few	TGTGCCAGCAGTTACTCGGACAATTTTAACTATGGCTACACCTTC	CASSYSDNFNYGYTF
TRBV4-1	TRBJ2-1	NA	NA	TGCGCCAGCAGCCAAGGGTTCGAGCAGTTCTTC	CASSQGFEQFF
TRBV14	TRBJ2-3	NA	few	TGTGCCAGCAGCCATCAAAAGGGGGGGGGCACAGATACGCAGTATTTT	CASSHQKGGGTDTQYF
TRBV29-1	TRBJ2-3	NA	NA	TGCAGCGTAAAGGAGGCGGCAGATACGCAGTATTTT	CSVKEAADTQYF
TRBV6-6	TRBJ2-4	TRBD1	NA	TGTGCCACCTACGACAGGGGTGCCAAAAACATTCAGTACTTC	CATYDRGAKNIQYF
TRBV2	TRBJ1-1	NA	NA	TGTGCCAGCAGGACGGGCGGCGGGAACACTGAAGCTTTCTTT	CASRTGGGNTEAFF
TRBV19	TRBJ2-7	NA	NA	TGTGCCAGTAGTATAGAGGGCAGGGGCGAGCAGTACTTC	CASSIEGRGEQYF
TRBV2	TRBJ1-5	NA	NA	TGTGCCAGCCGGAACGGCGGCGGCGAGGGGAGCAATCAGCCCCAGCATTTT	CASRNGGGEGSNQPQHF
TRBV9	TRBJ1-5	NA	NA	TGTGCCAGCAACGACGGGGTAATTCAGCCCCAGCATTTT	CASNDGVIQPQHF
TRBV9	TRBJ2-1	TRBD2	once	TGTGCCAGCAGCTCCCACGCGACTAGCGGGGCATACAATGAGCAGTTCTTC	CASSSHATSGAYNEQFF
TRBV18	TRBJ1-4	NA	NA	TGTGCCAGCTCACCACCCGGGCGTGGGAGTACTGAAAAACTGTTTTTT	CASSPPGRGSTEKLFF
TRBV7-9	TRBJ1-5	NA	few	TGTGCCAGCAGCTCGGGATCTAATCAGCCCCAGCATTTT	CASSSGSNQPQHF
TRBV10-3	TRBJ2-5	NA	NA	TGTGCCACCTGGATCGGCGAGGGGACCCAGTACTTC	CATWIGEGTQYF
TRBV30	TRBJ1-1	NA	NA	TGTGCCTGGAGTTTTGGGAACACTGAAGCTTTCTTT	CAWSFGNTEAFF
TRBV11-2	TRBJ2-1	TRBD1	few	TGTGCCAGCAGAGGAGACAGGGCGGATGAGCAGTTCTTC	CASRGDRADEQFF
TRBV10-3	TRBJ1-1	NA	many	TGTGCCATCAGTGGTGGACAGAAGAACACTGAAGCTTTCTTT	CAISGGQKNTEAFF
TRBV28	TRBJ1-3	NA	NA	TGTGCCAGCAGTCCCTCCTACGCAACCTCTGGAAACACCATATATTTT	CASSPSYATSGNTIYF
TRBV19	TRBJ1-2	TRBD1	few	TGTGCCAGTAGTAAGCTACCGGGACAGGTAAACTATGGCTACACCTTC	CASSKLPGQVNYGYTF
TRBV7-2	TRBJ1-3	NA	NA	TGTGCCAGCAGCTTAGTCGGGAGGGTCTCTGGAAACACCATATATTTT	CASSLVGRVSGNTIYF
TRBV4-1	TRBJ1-5	NA	NA	TGCGCCAGCAGCCAAGATCTAACGGCCACCCAGCATTTT	CASSQDLTATQHF
TRBV10-1	TRBJ1-6	TRBD1	few	TGCGCCAGCAGTGAGAAGGGGGCCGATTCACCCCTCCACTTT	CASSEKGADSPLHF
TRBV13	TRBJ2-5	NA	NA	TGTGCCAGCAGCTTAGCTCTGGCGCATCAAGAGACCCAGTACTTC	CASSLALAHQETQYF
TRBV5-8	TRBJ1-2	TRBD1	NA	TGTGCCAGCAGCTTAGGCGGTACAGGGGAAGGTAAGGGCTACACCTTC	CASSLGGTGEGKGYTF
TRBV7-2	TRBJ2-7	NA	NA	TGTGCCAGCAGCGAGGCCCCCTTGGGGGCTTACGAGCAGTACTTC	CASSEAPLGAYEQYF
TRBV7-3	TRBJ1-4	TRBD1	NA	TGTGCCAGCAGCGGACGGCAGGGGGCACATGAAAAACTGTTTTTT	CASSGRQGAHEKLFF
TRBV4-1	TRBJ2-7	NA	NA	TGCGCCAGCAGCCAATACACTAATGGACTGACCGAGCAGTACTTC	CASSQYTNGLTEQYF
TRBV7-2	TRBJ1-2	TRBD1	NA	TGTGCCAGCAGCGAGGCCGGGACAGGCTTCGATGGCTACACCTTC	CASSEAGTGFDGYTF
TRBV9	TRBJ2-7	TRBD2	NA	TGTGCCAGCAGCTCCGGGGGGACCCCTTTCGGGCAGTACTTC	CASSSGGTPFGQYF
TRBV27	TRBJ2-1	NA	NA	TGTGCCAGCCACACGAGGAGGGAATACAATGAGCAGTTCTTC	CASHTRREYNEQFF
TRBV6-6	TRBJ2-5	NA	NA	TGTGCCAGCAGTCTTACCACCTTGGGGGGAGAGGGCCAGTACTTC	CASSLTTLGGEGQYF
TRBV11-2	TRBJ1-1	NA	NA	TGTGCCAGCAGCTTAGTTTCTCAGAACACTGAAGCTTTCTTT	CASSLVSQNTEAFF
TRBV5-1	TRBJ2-2	NA	NA	TGCGCCAGCAGCTCATCGAGCCTAGATGGCGGGGAGCTGTTTTTT	CASSSSSLDGGELFF
TRBV11-3	TRBJ2-1	TRBD1	NA	TGTGCCAGCAGCTTAGGGTGGGACAGGGTAAGATTCGATGAGCAGTTCTTC	CASSLGWDRVRFDEQFF
TRBV7-2	TRBJ2-2	NA	NA	TGTGCCAGCAGCTCGAGGATGGCCGGGGAGCTGTTTTTT	CASSSRMAGELFF
TRBV6-1	TRBJ1-5	NA	NA	TGTGCCAGCAGTGATAACCAGGAAAGGGATCAGCCCCAGCATTTT	CASSDNQERDQPQHF
TRBV4-3	TRBJ2-1	TRBD2	NA	TGCGCCAGCAGCCAAGATAAAACTAGCGGAAAGAGGGATGAGCAGTTCTTC	CASSQDKTSGKRDEQFF
TRBV2	TRBJ1-5	TRBD1	once	TGTGCCAGCAGGCTGGACAGGGGTGGTGATCAGCCCCAGCATTTT	CASRLDRGGDQPQHF
TRBV9	TRBJ2-7	TRBD1	NA	TGTGCCAGCAGCGCCGGGACAGGGACCTACGAGCAGTACTTC	CASSAGTGTYEQYF
TRBV20-1	TRBJ2-1	NA	NA	TGCAGTGCTAAATCGCGGGACTCCCAGTTCTTC	CSAKSRDSQFF
TRBV5-1	TRBJ2-3	NA	NA	TGCGCCAGCAGTGGGGGAAGGGGCACAGATACGCAGTATTTT	CASSGGRGTDTQYF
TRBV10-3	TRBJ2-3	NA	NA	TGTGCCATCAGTGAGTTTGGCAGAGGGAGAATATACGCGCAGTATTTT	CAISEFGRGRIYAQYF